This passage covers 16 T cell receptor beta chains from one sample sequenced in a study of blood T cell repertoires in COVID-19 (dated by TCRdb to the early 2020s). The library was built by means of the immunoSEQ multiplex PCR assay. Sourced from immuneACCESS, this table was stored by TCRdb with only in-frame sequences that have V and J called. A share of the clones is absent; for the studies checked, an unresolved V gene accounts for under half, and the remainder has no known explanation. The sample table contains fewer than 300,000 clones; only one count was recorded for under 90% of them. The ten biggest clones cover about 16% of the sample. The sample was PBMCs or T cells enriched from blood (not recorded which). These receptors all stem from a man aged 18-30 years who had recovered from COVID-19.

This clone was picked up one time. The genes are TRBV19 and TRBJ2-3; 7 bases are shared with TRBD1. Trimming at V came to 6 bases and at J to 2 bases, leaving 8 bases not matched to a gene. This CDR3 region has 15 residues. Germline loops: CDR1 LNHDA, CDR2 SQIVND (reference sequence). As DNA, the CDR3 is TGTGCCAGTAGGACCACAGGGGTCTACACAGATACGCAGTATTTT. Translated: CASRTTGVYTDTQYF.

J is TRBJ1-1 and V is TRBV29-1, with D maybe TRBD1 (6 bases). Germline CDR1 SQVTM, CDR2 ANQGSEA. This CDR3 has 13 residues. The V gene lost 5 bases and the J gene lost 2 bases, with 12 bases spanning the gap. The CDR3 bases are TGCAGCGTTAAGCGACAGGAAAACACTGAAGCTTTCTTT. As protein: CSVKRQENTEAFF. The variable domain in full, completed from reference TRBV29-1 and TRBJ1-1, reads SAVISQKPSRDICQRGTSLTIQCQVDSQVTMMFWYRQQPGQSLTLIATANQGSEATYESGFVIDKFPISRPNLTFSTLTVSNMSPEDSSIYLCSVKRQENTEAFFGQGTRLTVV.

This clone was detected only once. Other DNA sequences in the sample encode the same CDR3. The chain carries TRBV9 and TRBJ2-7, with 11 bases identical to TRBD2. Germline V gene sequence: CDR1 SGDLS, CDR2 YYNGEE. V shed 4 bases and J 3 bases; nucleotides not matched to a gene: 6. There are 15 residues in the CDR3. CDR3 sequence (DNA): TGTGCCAGCAGCCCTGGACTAGCGGGCGGCTACGAGCAGTACTTC. Translation gives CASSPGLAGGYEQYF.

The chain combines TRBV27 with TRBJ1-2, with 8 bases lining up with TRBD1. Unmatched junction bases numbered 2, after V lost 5 bases and J lost 3 bases. CDR3 size: 13 residues. In germline, CDR1 is MNHEY, CDR2 SMNVEV (reference sequence). The chain's CDR3 is CASSLDRDYGYTF. CDR3 DNA: TGTGCCAGCAGTCTGGACAGGGACTATGGCTACACCTTC.

The sample holds a few counts of this clone. This chain joins TRBV5-1 and TRBJ2-7; TRBD2 matches 8 bases. The CDR3 is 13 residues long. J was trimmed by 7 bases and V by 0 bases; bases with no gene match: 3. The germline V gene encodes CDR1 SGHRS and CDR2 YFSETQ. In DNA form, the CDR3 reads TGCGCCAGCAGCTTGGAGCCTAGCGGGGAGCAGTACTTC. This encodes CASSLEPSGEQYF.

The chain couples TRBV5-4 to TRBJ2-3, with TRBD2 as a possible D gene (5 bases). CDR1 and CDR2 (germline): SGHNT, YYREEE (reference sequence). V lost 1 base to trimming and J lost 6 bases, with 12 bases between them. This CDR3 comprises 14 residues. CDR3 in amino acids: CASSLYSGGDTQYF. The CDR3 nucleotides are TGTGCCAGCAGCTTGTATTCCGGAGGCGATACGCAGTATTTT. Combining the CDR3 with reference TRBV5-4 and TRBJ2-3 gives the whole variable domain ETGVTQSPTHLIKTRGQQVTLRCSSQSGHNTVSWYQQALGQGPQFIFQYYREEENGRGNFPPRFSGLQFPNYSSELNVNALELDDSALYLCASSLYSGGDTQYFGPGTRLTVL.

The chain carries TRBV7-9 and TRBJ2-1; 8 positions agree with TRBD2. Germline trimming cut 2 bases from V and 7 bases from J; bases unmatched to any gene: 7. The CDR3 covers 15 residues. Germline lookup yields CDR1 SEHNR and CDR2 FQNEAQ (reference sequence). DNA for the CDR3: TGTGCCAGCAGCTTATCCGGGAGGGCGGGTAATGAGCAGTTCTTC. Amino acid sequence: CASSLSGRAGNEQFF.

The chain employs TRBV30 and TRBJ1-1; D might be TRBD1 (6 bases). The ends were cut back, 0 bases at V and 0 bases at J, with 8 bases in the middle. There are 14 residues in the CDR3. The germline V gene has CDR1 GTSNPN and CDR2 SVGIG (reference sequence). The CDR3 region is CAWSVGQLNTEAFF. Written as DNA, the CDR3 is TGTGCCTGGAGTGTAGGACAGCTGAACACTGAAGCTTTCTTT. Full variable domain (outside the CDR3, taken from reference TRBV30 and TRBJ1-1): SQTIHQWPATLVQPVGSPLSLECTVEGTSNPNLYWYRQAAGRGLQLLFYSVGIGQISSEVPQNLSASRPQDRQFILSSKKLLLSDSGFYLCAWSVGQLNTEAFFGQGTRLTVV.

This clone was counted once. V usage is TRBV2 and J usage is TRBJ2-3; 12 nucleotides align to TRBD2. The germline gives CDR1 SNHLY, CDR2 FYNNEI. V shed 6 bases and J 5 bases; nucleotides not matched to a gene: 9. CDR3 length: 16 amino acids. The CDR3 DNA sequence: TGTGCCAGCAGAGAGACTAGCGGGAGTTGGGGAGATACGCAGTATTTT. This codes for CASRETSGSWGDTQYF.

This clone has more than one count but fewer than ten. The rearrangement joins TRBV7-9 to TRBJ1-1; D is undetermined. The V gene lost 1 base and the J gene lost 1 base, with 10 bases spanning the gap. Germline V gives CDR1 SEHNR, CDR2 FQNEAQ (reference sequence). This CDR3 has 15 amino acids. The CDR3 DNA sequence: TGTGCCAGCAGCTTAGACGAGAGAGCGAACACTGAAGCTTTCTTT. Its translation: CASSLDERANTEAFF.

The gene calls are TRBV27 and TRBJ2-5, with 9 bases fitting TRBD1. This CDR3 region has 15 residues. The trim removed 2 bases at V and 6 bases at J, leaving 7 bases unmatched. Per germline, CDR1 MNHEY and CDR2 SMNVEV (reference sequence). Here the CDR3 DNA reads TGTGCCAGCAGTTTAAAGGGACAGGGCACGAAGACCCAGTACTTC. Protein: CASSLKGQGTKTQYF.

V gene TRBV11-3 combines with J gene TRBJ2-7; 13 nucleotides align to TRBD2. With 5 bases clipped from V and 4 bases from J, the junction kept 11 bases outside the gene matches. CDR1 SGHNT and CDR2 YENEEA come from the germline V gene. The CDR3 contains 17 residues. CDR3 in DNA: TGTGCCAGCAGCCAAGGGGGACTAGCGGGAAACGGGTACGAGCAGTACTTC. As protein: CASSQGGLAGNGYEQYF.

This clone has a single count. The rearrangement joins TRBV13 to TRBJ2-7, with 9 bases that match TRBD1. This CDR3 contains 15 residues. Germline-derived CDR1 and CDR2 are PRHDT and FYEKMQ (reference sequence). J was trimmed by 5 bases and V by 1 base; bases with no gene match: 6. Here the CDR3 DNA reads TGTGCCAGCAGCTTAGCCGGGACAGGGTACGACGAGCAGTACTTC. This sequence encodes CASSLAGTGYDEQYF.

The chain uses TRBV18 and TRBJ2-1; D is perhaps TRBD1 (5 bases). Trimming cost V 2 bases and J 3 bases, with 23 bases left between them. This CDR3 region has 19 residues. Germline CDR1 and CDR2: KGHSH and LQKENI. This CDR3 is CASSPAFRIFDSIYNEQFF. The CDR3 nucleotides read TGTGCCAGCTCACCAGCGTTTAGAATCTTTGACAGTATCTACAATGAGCAGTTCTTC.

The chain carries TRBV12-3 or TRBV12-4 and TRBJ1-2, with D hard to call. V was pared by 4 bases and J by 5 bases, with 11 bases between. The CDR3 consists of 13 residues. CDR3 bases: TGTGCCAGCAGTTCTGCGGCGCAATATGGCTACACCTTC. It encodes CASSSAAQYGYTF.

The chain recombines TRBV19 with TRBJ2-2, with D possibly TRBD1 on 5 matching bases. Trimming removed 5 bases at V and 5 bases at J, with 21 bases between. The CDR3 loop spans 17 amino acids. Germline assignment: CDR1 LNHDA and CDR2 SQIVND (reference sequence). The CDR3 is CASSPHHRSEGTGELFF. The CDR3 DNA sequence: TGTGCCAGTAGTCCCCATCACAGGAGCGAAGGGACCGGGGAGCTGTTTTTT.